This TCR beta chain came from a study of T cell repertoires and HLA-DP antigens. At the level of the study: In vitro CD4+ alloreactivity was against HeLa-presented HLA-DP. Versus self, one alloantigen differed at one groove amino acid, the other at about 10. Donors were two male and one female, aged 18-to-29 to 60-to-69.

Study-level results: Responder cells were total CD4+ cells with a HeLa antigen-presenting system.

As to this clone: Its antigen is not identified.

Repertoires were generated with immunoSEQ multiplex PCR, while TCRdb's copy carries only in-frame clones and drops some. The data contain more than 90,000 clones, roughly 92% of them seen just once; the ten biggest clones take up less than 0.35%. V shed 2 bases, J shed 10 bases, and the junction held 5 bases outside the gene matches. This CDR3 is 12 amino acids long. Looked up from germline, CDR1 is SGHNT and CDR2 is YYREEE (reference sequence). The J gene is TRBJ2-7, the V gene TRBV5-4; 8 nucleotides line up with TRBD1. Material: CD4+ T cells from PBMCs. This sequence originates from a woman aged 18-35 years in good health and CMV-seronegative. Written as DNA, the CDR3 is TGTGCCAGCAGCTTTCGACAGGGGCCCCAGTACTTC. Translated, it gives CASSFRQGPQYF.